The T cell receptor (beta chain) described here comes from a study of molecular identifiers for immune sequencing clone quantification. Across the whole study: The replicate experiment used RNA from 20,000 or 100,000 naive CD8 cells. This RNA was split into five aliquots, and four of them were sequenced.

A few counts support this clonotype. The antigen is undetermined. The germline CDR1 and CDR2 sequences are SQVTM and ANQGSEA. Trimming removed 6 bases at V and 6 bases at J, with 11 bases between. The CDR3 runs to 12 residues. Study-wide results and limits: Detection of one spiked Jurkat cell's TCR RNA reportedly worked in 1 million or so naive cells.

MiXCR, run by TCRdb on the PCR reads, gives a single entry per CDR3 protein. Here the sample spans 460,000 or so distinct CDR3 sequences, around 25% being singletons. This clonotype originated in a human donor in good health. Some libraries in this study had Jurkat cell RNA spiked in. Sequenced sample: naive CD8+ T cells from blood, with Jurkat cell RNA spiked in. The subset: FACS-sorted CD8+CD4-CCR7+CD45RA+ naive T cells. V gene TRBV29-1 combines with J gene TRBJ2-2; perhaps TRBD1 as D (5 bases). CDR3 protein: CSVDDRSGELFF. In DNA form, the CDR3 reads TGCAGCGTAGATGACAGATCCGGGGAGCTGTTTTTT.